These 13 T cell receptor beta chains came from one sample sequenced in a study of blood T cell repertoires in COVID-19. Sequencing was performed with immunoSEQ multiplex PCR; in TCRdb, only in-frame clones are kept and a portion is missing. Seen here are under 250,000 clones, 83% observed once, and the top ten hold 2% to 3%. Material: peripheral blood. These receptors were collected from a woman between 40 and 55 years old with active or convalescent COVID-19.

This chain joins TRBV3-1 (or the pseudogene TRBV3-2) and TRBJ2-7, with 11 bases fitting TRBD1. Germline V gene lookup returns CDR1 LGHDT and CDR2 YNNKEL (reference sequence). The CDR3 consists of 14 residues. V shed 5 bases, J shed 4 bases, and the junction held 4 bases outside the gene matches. CDR3 DNA sequence: TGTGCCAGCAGCGGGACAGGGGGAGATTACGAGCAGTACTTC. It yields the protein CASSGTGGDYEQYF.

V usage is TRBV11-2 and J usage is TRBJ1-2; TRBD1 matches at 8 bases. This CDR3 is built from 14 residues. Germline V gene lookup returns CDR1 SGHAT and CDR2 FQNNGV. J was trimmed by 4 bases and V by 2 bases; bases with no gene match: 3. The CDR3 protein is CASSLRQGTYGYTF. The CDR3 DNA sequence: TGTGCCAGCAGCTTACGACAGGGGACCTATGGCTACACCTTC.

The chain recombines TRBV3-1 (or the pseudogene TRBV3-2) with TRBJ2-5; D is ambiguous. There are 12 residues in the CDR3. Trimming removed 4 bases from V and 2 bases from J, with 5 bases in between. Germline assignment: CDR1 LGHDT and CDR2 YNNKEL (reference sequence). Here the CDR3 DNA reads TGTGCCAGCAGCCCCGGTCAAGAGACCCAGTACTTC. This translates into CASSPGQETQYF.

CDR3 coding DNA: TGTGCCAGCAGCTTAGCGGGACAGGGGCTAAACACCATATATTTT. It yields the protein CASSLAGQGLNTIYF. The rearrangement links TRBV7-9 to TRBJ1-3; 10 bases align to TRBD1. The CDR3 has 15 amino acids. Germline loops: CDR1 SEHNR, CDR2 FQNEAQ (reference sequence). After removal of 0 bases from V and 6 bases from J, the junction contained 2 bases not matched to a gene.

In nucleotides, the CDR3 is TGTGCTAGTGGTTCCCCAACGGTGACTAGCGCCACAGATACGCAGTATTTT. It specifies CASGSPTVTSATDTQYF. The rearrangement joins TRBV12-5 to TRBJ2-3; 8 bases align to TRBD2. The V and J ends lost 4 bases and 2 bases, in that order; junction bases with no gene match: 11. Germline CDR1 is LGHNT and CDR2 is FRNRAP. The CDR3 covers 17 residues.

The rearrangement links TRBV6-1 to TRBJ1-2; unclear D gene. The V gene lost 2 bases and the J gene lost 4 bases, with 11 bases spanning the gap. CDR1 and CDR2 from the germline V gene are MNHNS and SASEGT. The CDR3 totals 14 residues. The CDR3 region is CASSESGRIYGYTF. The CDR3 DNA is TGTGCCAGCAGTGAATCCGGCAGGATCTATGGCTACACCTTC.

The chain links TRBV18 to TRBJ2-1; 7 bases are a match to TRBD1. This CDR3 spans 14 amino acids. The V gene end was trimmed by 4 bases and the J gene end by 5 bases; junction bases not matched to a gene: 5. Per the germline V gene, CDR1 is KGHSH and CDR2 is LQKENI. The CDR3: CASSQYRGNNEQFF. CDR3 in DNA: TGTGCCAGCTCACAGTACAGGGGTAACAATGAGCAGTTCTTC.

The chain has TRBV12-5 and TRBJ2-3; 8 bases align to TRBD2. J gave up 5 bases and V 6 bases, and 13 bases lay outside the gene matches. This CDR3 has 16 residues. CDR1 LGHNT and CDR2 FRNRAP come from the germline V gene. The CDR3 DNA reads as TGTGCTAGTGGCCCCGGAGAGCGGGAGTTCATAGATACGCAGTATTTT. Protein product: CASGPGEREFIDTQYF.

This chain uses TRBV13 with TRBJ1-1; 7 bases map to TRBD1. The CDR3 sequence is 14 residues long. V shed 4 bases and J 3 bases; nucleotides not matched to a gene: 5. Germline-derived CDR1 and CDR2 are PRHDT and FYEKMQ (reference sequence). The DNA for the CDR3 is TGTGCCAGCAGCTCCGACACAGGGGACACTGAAGCTTTCTTT. Translation gives CASSSDTGDTEAFF.

The V and J genes are TRBV2 and TRBJ2-7; D is possibly TRBD1 (6 bases). The CDR3 is made up of 16 amino acids. V was cut by 7 bases and J by 0 bases, with 19 bases left in between. Per the germline V gene, CDR1 is SNHLY and CDR2 is FYNNEI. The CDR3 DNA sequence: TGTGCCAGCAAGCGATTGGACAGTGCCAGCTCCTACGAGCAGTACTTC. This translates into CASKRLDSASSYEQYF.

The V and J genes are TRBV10-3 and TRBJ2-6, with no clear D. Trimming pared 0 bases from V and 0 bases from J, leaving 9 bases between. This CDR3 spans 17 amino acids. Germline CDR1 ENHRY, CDR2 SYGVKD. CDR3 residues: CAISESGPGSGANVLTF. DNA of the CDR3: TGTGCCATCAGTGAGTCAGGTCCGGGCTCTGGGGCCAACGTCCTGACTTTC.

This clone turned up a few times. The rearrangement uses TRBV30 and TRBJ1-3; D is undetermined. CDR1 and CDR2 (germline): GTSNPN, SVGIG (reference sequence). This CDR3 is 15 amino acids long. V was shortened by 2 bases and J by 3 bases, with 14 bases between the two germline ends. The CDR3 nucleotides are TGTGCCTGGAGTTTGGGCATCGCTGATGGAAACACCATATATTTT. Its translation: CAWSLGIADGNTIYF.

This clone appeared a few times. CDR3 DNA sequence: TGCGCCAGCAGCCTCCGGGTCCCCAATTCACCCCTCCACTTT. Encoded protein: CASSLRVPNSPLHF. This chain links TRBV5-1 with TRBJ1-6, with D hard to call. Trimming left V 4 bases short and J 7 bases short, with 12 bases between. Germline CDR1 and CDR2: SGHRS and YFSETQ. The length of the CDR3 is 14 residues.